Sequencing of this T cell receptor (beta chain) was carried out in a study of CD8 T cells in Susac syndrome (dated 2019 in TCRdb). About the full investigation: The study used repertoire sequencing to test whether antigen drove CD8+ T cell activation and differentiation in Susac syndrome.

Peripheral blood CD8+ and CD4+ T cells from healthy donors, Susac syndrome patients and multiple sclerosis patients were profiled using high-throughput TCR beta sequencing. Multiple sclerosis controls were treatment-naive patients with stable or active relapsing-remitting disease fulfilling revised McDonald criteria. Bulk CD8+ and CD4+ T cells were purified by magnetic negative isolation, whereas CD8+ TEMRA cells were enriched by FACS. Blood was drawn into EDTA tubes, processed within 24 hours, and PBMCs were isolated by density gradient centrifugation. PBMCs intended for TCR sequencing were cryopreserved in liquid nitrogen and thawed later in a water bath at 37 degrees C. The sorted or isolated CD4+, CD8+ and CD8+ TEMRA cells reached a purity of at least 90%. The study at large found these results: The TCR sequencing and HLA analysis was acknowledged to have included a relatively small number of individuals.

RNA was extracted using the RNeasy kit, and roughly 0.5 to 1 microgram was reverse transcribed with random hexamers. The immunoSEQ multiplex PCR assay, covering 54 Vbeta and 13 Jbeta segments, was used to amplify TCR beta CDR3 regions. PCR amplification bias was corrected by using a synthetic template baseline for primer optimization and computational correction. For the original study's pipeline: Only productive sequences were kept, with reads annotated to V, D and J genes according to IMGT and analyzed in immunoSEQ Analyzer. Clonality was calculated as one minus the Shannon entropy normalized by log2 of the number of productive unique sequences. For each patient and control, public and private clones were evaluated within the 100 most prevalent clones. A clone was defined as Susac-specific if it was absent from the healthy and MS cohorts, from roughly 980 published viral clones and from other ImmuneACCESS disease sequences. TCRdb reworked the public reads: Q25 trimming with fastp, MiXCR clone assembly, productive beta chains retained. Every entry covers one CDR3 protein and lists the most common genes and DNA from its rows. The V and J calls follow TCRdb's processing rather than the paper's. The sample data list approximately 230,000 distinct CDR3 sequences, and just under 95% of these were observed just once. Around 0.07% of the sample is taken by the ten largest.

A word on this clonotype: Its antigen remains unidentified. Within one base of it there is no much larger clone, and no base qualities were kept.

The CDR3 spans 12 residues, from the cysteine through the phenylalanine. The read is trimmed to its CDR3 DNA, 36 bases read in frame from base 1. CDR1 and CDR2, looked up from the germline V gene, are MNHNS and SASEGT. V sheds 3 bases and J sheds 7 bases, leaving 10 bases between their ends. The sample comprised CD4+ T cells from PBMCs. The rearrangement joined TRBV6-1 to TRBJ2-7; TRBD1 is perhaps the D gene, given 5 matching bases. The TCR originated in a human donor with multiple sclerosis. The CDR3 reads CASSDQGGEQYF. In nucleotides, the sequence is TGTGCCAGCAGTGATCAGGGTGGGGAGCAGTACTTC.